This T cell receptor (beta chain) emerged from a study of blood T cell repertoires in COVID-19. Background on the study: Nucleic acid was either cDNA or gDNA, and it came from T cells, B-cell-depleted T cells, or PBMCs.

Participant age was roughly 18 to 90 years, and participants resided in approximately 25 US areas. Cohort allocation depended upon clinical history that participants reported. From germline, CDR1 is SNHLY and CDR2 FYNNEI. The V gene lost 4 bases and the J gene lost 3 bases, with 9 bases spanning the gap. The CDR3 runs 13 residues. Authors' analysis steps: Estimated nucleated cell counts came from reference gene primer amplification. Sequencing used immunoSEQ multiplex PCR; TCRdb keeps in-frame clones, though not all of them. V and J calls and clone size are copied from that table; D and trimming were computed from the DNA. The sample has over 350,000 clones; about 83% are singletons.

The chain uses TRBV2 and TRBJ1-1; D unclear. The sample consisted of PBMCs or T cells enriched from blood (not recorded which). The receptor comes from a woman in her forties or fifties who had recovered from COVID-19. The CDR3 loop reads CASSGWEDTEAFF. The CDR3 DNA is TGTGCCAGCAGTGGGTGGGAGGACACTGAAGCTTTCTTT.